One sample yielded the 29 T cell receptor beta chains listed below, sequenced in a study of blood T cells in healthy people across ages. Together with a sample-barcoded 5' primer, a J-beta primer mix was included in a second PCR lasting about 7 to 11 cycles. TCRdb ran MiXCR on the 5' RACE reads and lists one entry per CDR3 protein. The data contain almost 300,000 distinct CDR3 sequences, 25% to 30% of them singletons. Sequencing was done on a sample of blood. All receptors derive from a woman between 65 and 79 years old in good health.

In this sample, this clonotype turned up many times. The CDR3 region has the DNA TGCAGCGTCTTAACCATCCCTGACCCCAACACCGGGGAGCTGTTTTTT. Translated, it gives CSVLTIPDPNTGELFF. The V call is TRBV29-1, the J call TRBJ2-2; D uncertain. In germline, CDR1 is SQVTM, CDR2 ANQGSEA. The CDR3 consists of 16 residues. V was clipped by 6 bases and J by 2 bases, with 19 bases between them.

This clonotype was detected a few times. The chain joins TRBV3-1 to TRBJ2-5; tentative D call: TRBD1 (6 bases). Germline CDR1 is LGHDT and CDR2 is YNNKEL (reference sequence). The CDR3 sequence is 15 residues long. The V end was cut by 0 bases, the J end by 7 bases, with 15 bases between. This chain's CDR3 is CASSQDVGGVGTQYF. In nucleotides, the CDR3 is TGTGCCAGCAGCCAAGATGTTGGGGGCGTCGGGACCCAGTACTTC.

The V call is TRBV6-2 or TRBV6-3, the J call TRBJ2-7; D gene unclear. Trimming left V 5 bases short and J 7 bases short, with 15 bases between. CDR1 and CDR2 from the germline V gene are MNHEY and SVGEGT. The length of the CDR3 is 13 residues. The CDR3 protein is CASSAGFAWEQYF. The CDR3 bases are TGTGCCAGCAGTGCCGGTTTCGCTTGGGAGCAGTACTTC.

This clonotype turned up a few times. The chain employs TRBV2 and TRBJ1-6; D is possibly TRBD1 (6 bases). The CDR3 extends over 17 amino acids. V was cut by 5 bases and J by 0 bases, with 14 bases left in between. Looked up from germline, CDR1 is SNHLY and CDR2 is FYNNEI. CDR3 bases: TGTGCCAGCAGTTTGGACAGCCCGAGCTCCTATAATTCACCCCTCCACTTT. Translated, it gives CASSLDSPSSYNSPLHF.

This chain connects TRBV6-5 to TRBJ2-1; no clear D. Trimming stripped 0 bases from V and 5 bases from J, with 8 bases between. Per the germline V gene, CDR1 is MNHEY and CDR2 is SVGAGI. The length of the CDR3 is 14 residues. The CDR3: CASSYSPRDNEQFF. The DNA for the CDR3 is TGTGCCAGCAGTTACTCCCCAAGGGACAATGAGCAGTTCTTC.

This clonotype was counted only a few times. The CDR3 sequence is CASSLDPTDIYEQYF. CDR3 DNA sequence: TGTGCCAGCAGTCTCGACCCGACAGATATCTACGAGCAGTACTTC. This rearrangement joins TRBV12-3 or TRBV12-4 to TRBJ2-7, with D tentatively TRBD1 (5 bases). The CDR3 runs to 15 residues. V lost 5 bases and J lost 3, with 17 bases in between.

This rearrangement joins TRBV11-2 to TRBJ1-4; tentative D call: TRBD1 (5 bases). V was trimmed by 2 bases and J by 3 bases, leaving 13 bases between them. The CDR3 runs 16 residues. Germline CDR1 SGHAT, CDR2 FQNNGV. Here the CDR3 reads CASSLIWGGPNEKLFF. CDR3 nucleotide sequence: TGTGCCAGCAGCTTAATTTGGGGGGGACCTAATGAAAAACTGTTTTTT.

This clonotype was observed a handful of times. At one end the junction does not follow the germline gene, possibly because of a read error. This chain uses TRBV25-1 with TRBJ1-1; possibly TRBD1 for D (5 bases). Germline lookup yields CDR1 MGHDK and CDR2 SYGVNS. The CDR3 is 13 amino acids. CDR3 amino acids: CACSEQGNTEAFF. CDR3 coding DNA: TGTGCCTGCAGTGAGCAGGGGAACACTGAAGCTTTCTTT.

J is TRBJ2-3 and V is TRBV29-1, with D possibly matching TRBD1 (6 bases). Germline-derived CDR1 and CDR2 are SQVTM and ANQGSEA. V was shortened by 3 bases and J by 6 bases, with 10 bases between the two germline ends. The CDR3 is made up of 12 amino acids. In DNA, the CDR3 is TGCAGCGTTGATTCAGGGGAGGATACGCAGTATTTT. Translated, it gives CSVDSGEDTQYF.

In its sample, this clonotype was seen a few times. The chain links TRBV20-1 to TRBJ2-5, with D unresolved. The CDR3 has 11 residues. Trimming took off 6 bases at V and 5 bases at J, with 10 bases between the two ends. CDR1 DFQATT and CDR2 SNEGSKA come from the germline V gene (reference sequence). The CDR3 is CSAKFGETQYF. CDR3 in DNA: TGCAGTGCCAAATTCGGCGAGACCCAGTACTTC.

The chain is built from TRBV7-8 and TRBJ2-3, with TRBD2 identical over 13 bases. Germline CDR1 SGHVS, CDR2 FQNEAQ. The CDR3 covers 17 residues. After removal of 5 bases from V and 2 bases from J, the junction contained 7 bases not matched to a gene. CDR3 loop: CASSIKGLAGNTDTQYF. For the CDR3, the DNA is TGTGCCAGCAGCATAAAGGGACTAGCGGGAAACACAGATACGCAGTATTTT.

The V and J genes are TRBV9 and TRBJ2-3; TRBD1 matches at 7 bases. The CDR3 covers 15 residues. Trimming at V came to 0 bases and at J to 0 bases, leaving 1 base not matched to a gene. Germline assignment: CDR1 SGDLS and CDR2 YYNGEE. CDR3 sequence: CASSVEQGSTDTQYF. CDR3 sequence (DNA): TGTGCCAGCAGCGTAGAACAGGGGAGCACAGATACGCAGTATTTT.

The chain joins TRBV3-1 to TRBJ2-1; tentatively, D is TRBD1 or TRBD2 (6 bases each). The V and J ends lost 4 bases and 5 bases respectively, with 15 bases between them. CDR1 is LGHDT, CDR2 YNNKEL, per germline (reference sequence). This CDR3 has 15 residues. CDR3 DNA sequence: TGTGCCAGCAGCCCCGCAATCGGGGGCCACAATGAGCAGTTCTTC. Translating it yields CASSPAIGGHNEQFF.

This clonotype was counted a single time. V usage is TRBV28 and J usage is TRBJ2-1; TRBD2 matches 11 bases. V lost 8 bases and J lost 6; bases outside the gene matches: 9. The CDR3 has 15 residues. From germline, CDR1 is MDHEN and CDR2 SYDVKM. The chain's CDR3 is CASRLAGGEGNEQFF. The CDR3 nucleotides read TGTGCCAGCCGGCTAGCGGGAGGAGAGGGCAATGAGCAGTTCTTC.

CDR3 sequence reads: CASRTPGGNVPTDTQYF. CDR3 in DNA: TGTGCCAGCCGAACCCCAGGAGGGAACGTTCCCACAGATACGCAGTATTTT. This chain links TRBV27 with TRBJ2-3, with D possibly TRBD2 on 6 matching bases. Trimming pared 8 bases from V and 2 bases from J, leaving 23 bases between. In germline, CDR1 is MNHEY, CDR2 SMNVEV (reference sequence). The CDR3 contains 17 residues.

In this sample, this clonotype turned up many times. This chain connects TRBV28 to TRBJ2-1, with 10 bases identical to TRBD1. This CDR3 has 13 residues. The germline CDR1 and CDR2 sequences are MDHEN and SYDVKM. The trim removed 6 bases at V and 5 bases at J, leaving 1 base unmatched. The CDR3 nucleotides read TGTGCCAGCAGGGACAGGGGGAACAATGAGCAGTTCTTC. This codes for CASRDRGNNEQFF.

This clonotype showed up many times. This rearrangement joins TRBV12-3 or TRBV12-4 to TRBJ2-2; 7 bases align to TRBD1. V shed 3 bases and J 7 bases; nucleotides not matched to a gene: 5. The CDR3 is 14 residues long. CDR3 sequence reads: CASSLTGLDGELFF. The CDR3 DNA reads as TGTGCCAGCAGTTTGACAGGGTTGGACGGGGAGCTGTTTTTT.

This chain joins TRBV20-1 and TRBJ2-1, with D maybe TRBD2 (6 bases). The CDR3 has 15 residues. Trimming took 5 bases from V and 9 from J, leaving 23 bases between them. Germline V gene sequence: CDR1 DFQATT, CDR2 SNEGSKA (reference sequence). CDR3 region: CSAAPFEREMGEQFF. CDR3 nucleotides: TGCAGTGCTGCCCCCTTCGAACGGGAGATGGGTGAGCAGTTCTTC.

This clonotype was counted only a few times. The chain links TRBV3-1 to TRBJ2-4, with D possibly TRBD1 on 5 matching bases. Trimming pared 5 bases from V and 2 bases from J, leaving 13 bases between. Germline CDR1 reads LGHDT; CDR2 reads YNNKEL (reference sequence). This CDR3 has 15 amino acids. This CDR3 is CASSTHADTKNIQYF. For the CDR3, the DNA is TGTGCCAGCAGCACCCACGCGGACACCAAAAACATTCAGTACTTC. Looking up the rest from reference TRBV3-1 and TRBJ2-4 gives the full variable domain: DTAVSQTPKYLVTQMGNDKSIKCEQNLGHDTMYWYKQDSKKFLKIMFSYNNKELIINETVPNRFSPKSPDKAHLNLHINSLELGDSAVYFCASSTHADTKNIQYFGAGTRLSVL.

The chain joins TRBV7-2 to TRBJ2-7; D may be TRBD2 (5 bases). The germline V and J ends were trimmed by 8 bases and 3 bases, with 8 bases remaining between them. Germline assignment: CDR1 SGHTA and CDR2 FQGNSA. There are 11 residues in the CDR3. Here the CDR3 DNA reads TGTGCCAGCGGAGGTTACTACGAGCAGTACTTC. The encoded protein is CASGGYYEQYF.

Comments on this clonotype: Compared with germline, one end of the junction differs, possibly owing to a read error. CDR3 coding DNA: TGCGTCAGCAGCCAAACCCCGAGGGGGGGCGAAGACATTCAGTACTTC. Protein product: CVSSQTPRGGEDIQYF. The chain carries TRBV4-1 and TRBJ2-4; TRBD2 might be the D (7 bases). CDR1 is MGHRA and CDR2 is YSYEKL in the germline V gene. CDR3 length: 16 amino acids.

This clonotype was seen more than once but under ten times. V and J are TRBV7-9 and TRBJ1-3, with D tentatively TRBD1 (5 bases). Germline CDR1 and CDR2: SEHNR and FQNEAQ (reference sequence). V was cut by 2 bases and J by 2 bases, with 10 bases left in between. This CDR3 comprises 15 residues. CDR3 DNA: TGTGCCAGCAGCTTACTGGGGACCGCTGGAAACACCATATATTTT. Protein product: CASSLLGTAGNTIYF. The variable domain in full, with the rest retrieved from reference TRBV7-9 and TRBJ1-3, is DTGVSQNPRHKITKRGQNVTFRCDPISEHNRLYWYRQTLGQGPEFLTYFQNEAQLEKSRLLSDRFSAERPKGSFSTLEIQRTEQGDSAMYLCASSLLGTAGNTIYFGEGSWLTVV.

The rearrangement uses TRBV11-2 and TRBJ1-2; perhaps TRBD1 as D (5 bases). V lost 4 bases to trimming and J lost 4 bases, with 16 bases between them. There are 15 residues in the CDR3. From germline, CDR1 is SGHAT and CDR2 FQNNGV. CDR3 sequence reads: CASSSPRRTPYGYTF. The CDR3 DNA reads TGTGCCAGCAGCTCCCCGAGGCGGACACCCTATGGCTACACCTTC.

This chain links TRBV6-1 with TRBJ2-7, with D perhaps matching TRBD1 (6 bases). The CDR3 has 15 amino acids. Trimming took 2 bases from V and 3 from J, leaving 14 bases between them. Germline values: CDR1 MNHNS, CDR2 SASEGT. The CDR3 region is CASSERTQGRYEQYF. The DNA of the CDR3 is TGTGCCAGCAGTGAAAGAACCCAGGGGCGCTACGAGCAGTACTTC.

This clonotype occurred many times. This sequence joins TRBV20-1 and TRBJ2-3; D remains ambiguous. Trimming took off 3 bases at V and 1 base at J, with 26 bases between the two ends. Germline V gene lookup returns CDR1 DFQATT and CDR2 SNEGSKA (reference sequence). The CDR3 length is 19 residues. The CDR3 bases are TGCAGTGCTAGTGCCATAGGCCACCTACCCCGGTCCGGCACAGATACGCAGTATTTT. This gives the protein CSASAIGHLPRSGTDTQYF.

This clonotype was seen a few times. The chain carries TRBV7-8 and TRBJ2-3; D is possibly TRBD1 (7 bases). The CDR3 runs to 16 residues. Germline assignment: CDR1 SGHVS and CDR2 FQNEAQ. V lost 1 base and J 5 bases, leaving 16 bases between the germline ends. CDR3 nucleotide sequence: TGTGCCAGCAGCTTAGTGGAGGGGGCTAGGGGAGATACGCAGTATTTT. Translated: CASSLVEGARGDTQYF.

The rearrangement links TRBV7-3 to TRBJ2-1; the D call may be TRBD1 or TRBD2 (5 bases each). Between the trimmed V and J ends, which lost 5 bases and 5 bases, there was a span of 10 bases. The CDR3 is 13 residues long. In germline, CDR1 is SGHTA, CDR2 FQGTGA. CDR3 region: CASSMGPHNEQFF. The CDR3 nucleotides are TGTGCCAGCAGCATGGGACCCCACAATGAGCAGTTCTTC.

The J gene is TRBJ2-3, the V gene TRBV28; TRBD1 might be the D (6 bases). CDR1 is MDHEN, CDR2 SYDVKM, per germline. CDR3 length: 14 amino acids. Trimming shortened V by 6 bases and J by 7 bases, and 17 bases separated the two germline ends. CDR3 protein: CASRSKGVRNTQYF. The CDR3 DNA is TGTGCCAGCAGATCTAAGGGGGTCCGGAATACGCAGTATTTT.

The chain employs TRBV27 and TRBJ2-5, with TRBD1 matching 10 bases. The tail of the sequence fits TRBJ2-7 better, so the J call may be wrong. Germline CDR1 and CDR2: MNHEY and SMNVEV (reference sequence). The CDR3 consists of 16 residues. The DNA of the CDR3 is TGTGCCAGCAGTCTCTCCGGGACAGGGGCATCCTACGAGCAGTACTTC. Its protein product is CASSLSGTGASYEQYF.